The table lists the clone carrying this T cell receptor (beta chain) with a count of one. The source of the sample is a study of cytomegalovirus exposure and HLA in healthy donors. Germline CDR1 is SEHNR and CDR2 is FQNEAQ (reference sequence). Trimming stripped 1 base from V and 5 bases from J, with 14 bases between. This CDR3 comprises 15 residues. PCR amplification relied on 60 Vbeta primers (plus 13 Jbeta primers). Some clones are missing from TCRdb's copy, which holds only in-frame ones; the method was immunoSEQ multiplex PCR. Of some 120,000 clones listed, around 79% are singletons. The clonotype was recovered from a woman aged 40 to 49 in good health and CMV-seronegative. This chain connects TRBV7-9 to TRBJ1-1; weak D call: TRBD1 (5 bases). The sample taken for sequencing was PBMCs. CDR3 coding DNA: TGTGCCAGCAGCTTAGGAGGAGGGACGGGGACTGAAGCTTTCTTT. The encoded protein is CASSLGGGTGTEAFF.